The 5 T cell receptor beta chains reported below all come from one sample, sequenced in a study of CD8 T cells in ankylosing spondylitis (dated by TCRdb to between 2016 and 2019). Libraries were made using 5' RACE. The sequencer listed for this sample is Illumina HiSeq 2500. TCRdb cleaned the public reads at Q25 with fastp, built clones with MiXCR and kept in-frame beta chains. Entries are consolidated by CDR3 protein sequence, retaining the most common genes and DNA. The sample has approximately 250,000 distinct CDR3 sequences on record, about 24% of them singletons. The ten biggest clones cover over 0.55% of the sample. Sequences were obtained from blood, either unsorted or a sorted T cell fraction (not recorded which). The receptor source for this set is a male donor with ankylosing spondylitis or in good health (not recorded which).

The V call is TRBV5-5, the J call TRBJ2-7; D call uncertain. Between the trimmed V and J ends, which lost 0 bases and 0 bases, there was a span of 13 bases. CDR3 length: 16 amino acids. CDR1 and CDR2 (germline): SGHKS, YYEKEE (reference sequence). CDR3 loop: CASSLAGPWSSYEQYF. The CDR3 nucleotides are TGTGCCAGCAGCTTGGCCGGGCCCTGGAGCTCCTACGAGCAGTACTTC.

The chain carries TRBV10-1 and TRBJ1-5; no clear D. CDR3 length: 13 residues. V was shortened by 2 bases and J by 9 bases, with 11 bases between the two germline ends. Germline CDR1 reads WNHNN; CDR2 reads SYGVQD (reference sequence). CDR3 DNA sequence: TGCGCCAGCAGTGAGCGAAAGGACGGGCCCCAGCATTTT. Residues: CASSERKDGPQHF.

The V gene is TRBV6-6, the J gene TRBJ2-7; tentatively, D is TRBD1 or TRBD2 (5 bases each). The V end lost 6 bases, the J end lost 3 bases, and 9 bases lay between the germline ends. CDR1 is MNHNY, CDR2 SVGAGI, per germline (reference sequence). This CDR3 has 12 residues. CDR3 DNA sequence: TGTGCCAGCAGATTGAGGGGCTACGAGCAGTACTTC. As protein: CASRLRGYEQYF.

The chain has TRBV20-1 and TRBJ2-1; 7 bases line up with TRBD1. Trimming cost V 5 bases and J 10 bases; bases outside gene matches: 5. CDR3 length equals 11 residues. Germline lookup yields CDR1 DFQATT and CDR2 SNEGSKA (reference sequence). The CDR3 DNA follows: TGCAGTGCTGGACAGGCAATGGAGCAGTTCTTC. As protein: CSAGQAMEQFF.

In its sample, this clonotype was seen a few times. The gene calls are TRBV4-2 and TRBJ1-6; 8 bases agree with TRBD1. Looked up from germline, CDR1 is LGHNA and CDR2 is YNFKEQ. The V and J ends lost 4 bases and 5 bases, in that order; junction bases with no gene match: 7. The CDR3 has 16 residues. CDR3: CASSRMSGQDNSPLHF. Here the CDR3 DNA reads TGTGCCAGCAGCCGGATGTCGGGACAGGATAATTCACCCCTCCACTTT.